The clone carrying this TCR beta chain was seen only a few times. The antigen remains undetermined. These data are taken from a study of tumor-infiltrating lymphocytes in localized non-small cell lung cancer. Points from the study as a whole: IM1 and IM2 tumors showed no difference in T-cell fraction. Only some patients had TCR sequencing, depending on available tissue.

The CDR3 runs 11 residues. CDR1 is GTSNPN and CDR2 is SVGIG in the germline V gene (reference sequence). V was shortened by 2 bases and J by 2 bases, with 4 bases between the two germline ends. Measured with immunoSEQ multiplex PCR; TCRdb has only the in-frame clones, and not every one. The table has several thousand clones, 65% to 75% seen once. Sequenced: lung tumor tissue. The chain recombines TRBV30 with TRBJ2-7; unclear D gene. The source is a human donor with non-small cell lung cancer. In DNA form, the CDR3 reads TGTGCCTGGAGTAAGGCCTACGAGCAGTACTTC. It specifies CAWSKAYEQYF.